These 7 T cell receptor beta chains were sequenced from one sample in a study of blood T cell repertoires in COVID-19 (dated by TCRdb to 2019 to 2021). The library was produced with the immunoSEQ multiplex PCR assay. TCRdb mirrors the immuneACCESS table, restricted to in-frame sequences. Some clones are absent from its copies; in checked studies, under half trace to an unresolved V gene, and the reason for the others is unknown. The sample includes 60,000 or so clones, with roughly 79% observed a single time. The ten largest clonotypes hold roughly 3.2% of the sample. The sample was peripheral blood. These receptors all stem from a man aged 55 to 69 with acute or convalescent COVID-19.

Notes on this clone: A read error may produce the germline difference seen at one junction end. This chain's CDR3 is CASSLGNPTGADF. CDR3 coding DNA: TGTGCCAGCAGCTTAGGTAACCCGACAGGGGCAGACTTC. The chain employs TRBV7-9 and TRBJ2-7, with 8 bases that match TRBD1. Germline values: CDR1 SEHNR, CDR2 FQNEAQ (reference sequence). CDR3 length: 13 amino acids.

This clone was counted once. CDR3 coding DNA: TGTGCCAGCAGCCAGGTGATTTTCGGGGGGCTTGAACACGAGCAGTACTTC. Its translation: CASSQVIFGGLEHEQYF. The chain uses TRBV14 and TRBJ2-7; D is perhaps TRBD2 (7 bases). The CDR3 is 17 amino acids. V lost 3 bases and J 5 bases, leaving 23 bases between the germline ends. CDR1 and CDR2 from the germline V gene are SGHDN and FVKESK.

This clone was seen just once. V gene TRBV5-4 combines with J gene TRBJ1-2; TRBD1 is a possible D gene (5 bases). In germline, CDR1 is SGHNT, CDR2 YYREEE (reference sequence). V was cut by 3 bases and J by 8 bases, with 11 bases left in between. This CDR3 is built from 12 residues. CDR3: CASSSTQAGYTF. DNA for the CDR3: TGTGCCAGCAGCTCGACACAGGCCGGCTACACCTTC.

This clone has more than one count but fewer than ten. The V and J genes are TRBV18 and TRBJ1-4; 9 bases fit TRBD1. Germline CDR1 reads KGHSH; CDR2 reads LQKENI. The CDR3 is made up of 14 amino acids. J was trimmed by 8 bases and V by 4 bases; bases with no gene match: 5. This chain's CDR3 is CASSLTGGEEKLFF. Written as DNA, the CDR3 is TGTGCCAGCTCACTCACAGGGGGCGAGGAAAAACTGTTTTTT.

The chain couples TRBV5-4 to TRBJ2-7; weak D call: TRBD2 (5 bases). The CDR3 sequence is 14 residues long. In germline, CDR1 is SGHNT, CDR2 YYREEE (reference sequence). V was clipped by 5 bases and J by 1 base, with 13 bases between them. The CDR3 DNA reads as TGTGCCAGCAGTCGCGGACGGGATTCCTACGAGCAGTACTTC. Protein product: CASSRGRDSYEQYF.

This chain uses TRBV6-1 with TRBJ1-2; D might be TRBD1 (5 bases). The CDR3 is made up of 13 amino acids. CDR1 is MNHNS, CDR2 SASEGT, per germline. Trimming removed 0 bases from V and 7 bases from J, with 9 bases in between. The CDR3 coding sequence is TGTGCCAGCAGTGAAGCCGGGGGTCGTGGCTACACCTTC. Translation: CASSEAGGRGYTF.

The chain uses TRBV7-9 and TRBJ1-2; D ambiguous. Trimming pared 3 bases from V and 7 bases from J, leaving 6 bases between. This CDR3 is built from 11 residues. Germline V lookup: CDR1 SEHNR, CDR2 FQNEAQ (reference sequence). The CDR3 bases are TGTGCCAGCAGCTTGTCGGTTGGCTACACCTTC. Translated: CASSLSVGYTF.